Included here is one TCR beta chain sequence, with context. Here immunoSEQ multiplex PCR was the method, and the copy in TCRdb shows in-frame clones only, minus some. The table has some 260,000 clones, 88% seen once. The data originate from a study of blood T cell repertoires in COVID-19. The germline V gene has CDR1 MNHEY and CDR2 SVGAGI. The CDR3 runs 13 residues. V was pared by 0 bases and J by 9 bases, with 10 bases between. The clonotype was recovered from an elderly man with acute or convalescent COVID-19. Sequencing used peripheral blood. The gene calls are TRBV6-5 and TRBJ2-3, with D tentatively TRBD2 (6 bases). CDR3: CASSYSGTRTQYF. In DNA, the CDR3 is TGTGCCAGCAGTTACTCCGGGACTCGGACGCAGTATTTT.